Listed below are T cell receptor beta chains from one sample, sequenced in a study of blood T cell repertoires in COVID-19. The protocol was immunoSEQ multiplex PCR, while the TCRdb copy is restricted to in-frame clones and leaves out a portion. Of about 170,000 clones in the sample, about four fifths are singletons; the top ten hold approximately 2%. The specimen was peripheral blood. The receptors derive from a woman older than 75 with acute or convalescent COVID-19. Each CDR3 is given with its conserved first and last residue. The order of the fields is V gene, clone size, D gene, J gene, CDR3 length, CDR3 protein, CDR3 DNA. A D gene is named only where the DNA matches it firmly. Size is omitted from some rows. Given values are once, few, many or a class for expanded clones.

>TRBV19|-|TRBD1|TRBJ1-2|15
CASTGRGRSNYGYTF
TGTGCCAGTACGGGCAGGGGGCGCAGTAACTATGGCTACACCTTC
>TRBV28|-|-|TRBJ2-3|13
CASSFSAVPIQYF
TGTGCCAGCAGTTTTTCCGCGGTACCAATCCAGTATTTT
>TRBV27|-|TRBD1|TRBJ2-2|15
CASSLRQGVAGELFF
TGTGCCAGCAGTTTGAGGCAGGGGGTAGCCGGGGAGCTGTTTTTT
>TRBV6-5|-|TRBD1|TRBJ1-1|14
CASSYLRGTAEAFF
TGTGCCAGCAGTTACCTTCGGGGGACAGCTGAAGCTTTCTTT
>TRBV10-3|-|TRBD1|TRBJ2-5|17
CAISENTDRGFQETQYF
TGTGCCATCAGTGAGAACACCGACAGGGGGTTTCAAGAGACCCAGTACTTC
>TRBV15|-|TRBD1|TRBJ1-6|14
CATRTGEVGSPLHF
TGTGCCACCAGGACAGGGGAGGTGGGTTCACCCCTCCACTTT
>TRBV28|-|-|TRBJ1-5|13
CASRTGGNQPQHF
TGTGCCAGCAGGACCGGGGGCAATCAGCCCCAGCATTTT
>TRBV19|-|-|TRBJ2-7|12
CASSQGMGEQYF
TGTGCCAGTAGTCAGGGTATGGGGGAGCAGTACTTC
>TRBV5-1|-|TRBD1|TRBJ1-4|15
CASSLEGQGDEKLFF
TGCGCCAGCAGCTTGGAGGGACAGGGCGATGAAAAACTGTTTTTT
>TRBV4-2|-|TRBD2|TRBJ2-3|17
CASSQGRRGGFTDTQYF
TGTGCCAGCAGCCAAGGCAGGCGGGGGGGGTTCACAGATACGCAGTATTTT
>TRBV7-8|-|TRBD2|TRBJ2-5|17
CASSLVGTSGLQETQYF
TGTGCCAGCAGCTTAGTCGGGACTAGCGGACTTCAAGAGACCCAGTACTTC
>TRBV4-3|-|-|TRBJ1-2|17
CASSQDLGGTLYYGYTF
TGCGCCAGCAGCCAAGATTTGGGGGGGACACTTTACTATGGCTACACCTTC
>TRBV24-1|-|TRBD1|TRBJ1-5|16
CATSESGQGGNQPQHF
TGTGCCACCAGTGAGTCGGGACAGGGAGGCAATCAGCCCCAGCATTTT
>TRBV19|-|-|TRBJ2-3|15
CASGQNELSTDTQYF
TGTGCCAGCGGACAGAACGAGCTTAGCACAGATACGCAGTATTTT
>TRBV7-2|-|-|TRBJ2-3|15
CASSLDGGSTDTQYF
TGTGCCAGCAGCTTAGATGGCGGAAGCACAGATACGCAGTATTTT
>TRBV24-1|-|TRBD1|TRBJ1-6|18
CATSYPRDRGQVSSPLHF
TGTGCCACCAGTTATCCCCGGGACAGGGGGCAAGTAAGTTCACCCCTCCACTTT
>TRBV21-1|-|-|TRBJ1-5|18
CASSKVFRSLAENQPQHF
TGTGCCAGCAGCAAAGTCTTCAGGTCCCTGGCCGAGAATCAGCCCCAGCATTTT
>TRBV19|-|-|TRBJ1-5|14
CASRFLNSNQPQHF
TGTGCCAGTAGGTTCCTAAACAGCAATCAGCCCCAGCATTTT
>TRBV4-1|-|TRBD2|TRBJ2-5|16
CASSLGTSVGQETQYF
TGCGCCAGCAGCCTCGGGACTAGCGTAGGACAAGAGACCCAGTACTTC
>TRBV6-5|-|TRBD1|TRBJ2-2|15
CASRTRTGKTGELFF
TGTGCCAGCAGAACCCGGACAGGGAAGACCGGGGAGCTGTTTTTT
>TRBV6-1|-|-|TRBJ1-2|13
CASSEQGLYGYTF
TGTGCCAGCAGTGAACAGGGACTCTATGGCTACACCTTC
>TRBV7-2|-|TRBD1|TRBJ1-2|16
CASRLGTGGANYGYTF
TGTGCCAGCAGACTCGGGACAGGGGGCGCCAACTATGGCTACACCTTC
>TRBV7-2|-|-|TRBJ1-3|16
CASSSQWGDSGNTIYF
TGTGCCAGCAGCAGCCAATGGGGCGACTCTGGAAACACCATATATTTT
>TRBV3-1/TRBV3-2|-|-|TRBJ1-6|15
CASSRDLGHNSPLHF
TGTGCCAGCAGCCGGGACTTGGGGCATAATTCACCCCTCCACTTT
>TRBV30|-|TRBD2|TRBJ2-2|16
CAASGLAGVITGELFF
TGTGCCGCGTCGGGACTAGCGGGAGTAATAACCGGGGAGCTGTTTTTT
>TRBV4-1|once|-|TRBJ1-6|16
CASSQGQDLYNSPLHF
TGCGCCAGCAGCCAAGGACAGGACCTCTATAATTCACCCCTCCACTTT
>TRBV7-9|-|-|TRBJ2-3|13
CASSWSGEDTQYF
TGTGCCAGCAGCTGGTCCGGGGAAGATACGCAGTATTTT
>TRBV2|-|TRBD2|TRBJ2-2|13
CASRGLVTGELFF
TGTGCCAGCAGGGGACTAGTCACCGGGGAGCTGTTTTTT
>TRBV27|-|TRBD2|TRBJ2-5|15
CASRAGGWVQETQYF
TGTGCCAGCAGGGCGGGGGGTTGGGTCCAAGAGACCCAGTACTTC
>TRBV6-5|-|TRBD2|TRBJ2-3|14
CASRRGLEMNTQYF
TGTGCCAGCAGGAGGGGACTAGAGATGAATACGCAGTATTTT
>TRBV28|-|-|TRBJ1-5|12
CASSPGVQPQHF
TGTGCCAGCAGTCCAGGGGTTCAGCCCCAGCATTTT
>TRBV19|-|-|TRBJ1-1|14
CASSSAGVYTEAFF
TGTGCCAGTAGCTCGGCGGGGGTTTACACTGAAGCTTTCTTT
>TRBV6-5|once|-|TRBJ2-2|15
CASSYGQGGAGELFF
TGTGCCAGCAGTTACGGGCAGGGGGGCGCCGGGGAGCTGTTTTTT
>TRBV4-2|-|-|TRBJ2-1|14
CASSQVLASNEQFF
TGTGCCAGCAGCCAAGTACTAGCTAGCAATGAGCAGTTCTTC
>TRBV5-1|-|TRBD1|TRBJ1-2|15
CASSSVTGGGYGYTF
TGCGCCAGCAGCTCAGTAACAGGGGGCGGGTATGGCTACACCTTC
>TRBV19|-|-|TRBJ1-5|15
CASSIGLNSNQPQHF
TGTGCCAGTAGTATAGGGCTGAATAGCAATCAGCCCCAGCATTTT
>TRBV19|-|-|TRBJ1-6|15
CASTTGSSYNSPLHF
TGTGCCAGTACTACAGGGAGCTCCTATAATTCACCCCTCCACTTT
>TRBV5-1|-|-|TRBJ1-6|14
CASSLRTDNSPLHF
TGCGCCAGCAGCTTGAGGACAGATAATTCACCCCTCCACTTT
>TRBV7-8|-|-|TRBJ2-3|16
CASSEQTGTRGATQYF
TGTGCCAGCAGCGAACAGACTGGCACCCGGGGGGCTACGCAGTATTTT
>TRBV30|-|TRBD1|TRBJ1-2|14
CAWSRSGGGYGYTF
TGTGCCTGGAGTCGCTCAGGGGGCGGCTATGGCTACACCTTC
>TRBV7-7|-|-|TRBJ2-3|13
CASSLGRTDTQYF
TGTGCCAGCAGCTTAGGGCGGACAGATACGCAGTATTTT
>TRBV18|-|TRBD2|TRBJ2-1|15
CASSPLAGGYNEQFF
TGTGCCAGCTCACCCCTAGCGGGGGGTTACAATGAGCAGTTCTTC
>TRBV2|-|-|TRBJ1-6|14
CASSQDSYNSPLHF
TGTGCCAGCAGTCAAGACAGCTATAATTCACCCCTCCACTTT
>TRBV28|-|-|TRBJ1-2|12
CASSYSRGGYTF
TGTGCCAGCAGCTATTCTAGGGGTGGCTACACCTTC
>TRBV9|-|TRBD1|TRBJ1-2|15
CASSGQQGMLGGYTF
TGTGCCAGCAGCGGACAACAGGGGATGTTAGGTGGCTACACCTTC
>TRBV9|-|-|TRBJ2-2|15
CASSVGVSATGELFF
TGTGCCAGCAGCGTAGGGGTTAGCGCCACCGGGGAGCTGTTTTTT
>TRBV24-1|-|TRBD1|TRBJ2-1|16
CATSDTGTGGYNEQFF
TGTGCCACCAGTGACACCGGGACAGGGGGCTACAATGAGCAGTTCTTC
>TRBV5-1|-|-|TRBJ1-2|15
CASSYAGDYPPGYTF
TGCGCCAGCAGCTACGCAGGGGATTATCCTCCTGGCTACACCTTC